This T cell receptor (beta chain) is from a study of blood T cell repertoires in COVID-19. The overall study: Italy, Spain and the United States were the sources of the convalescent and acute COVID-19 samples. In each case, the material was cDNA or gDNA derived from T cells, B-cell-depleted T cells, or PBMCs.

The CDR3 extends over 19 amino acids. V was clipped by 4 bases and J by 3 bases; unmatched bases: 18. Germline V gene data show CDR1 as SGHNT and CDR2 as YENEEA. Measured with immunoSEQ multiplex PCR; TCRdb has only the in-frame clones, and not every one. The sample consists of 150,000 to 200,000 clones, about 82% of them appearing once. V gene TRBV11-3 combines with J gene TRBJ2-3; TRBD1 matches at 8 bases. The clonotype comes from a woman aged 25 to 45 with acute or convalescent COVID-19. The sample consisted of peripheral blood. For the CDR3, the DNA is TGTGCCAGCAGCTACACCCGAACTGTCCGGGACAGGTATACAGATACGCAGTATTTT. Its protein is CASSYTRTVRDRYTDTQYF. Filled out from reference TRBV11-3 and TRBJ2-3, the complete variable domain reads EAGVVQSPRYKIIEKKQPVAFWCNPISGHNTLYWYLQNLGQGPELLIRYENEEAVDDSQLPKDRFSAERLKGVDSTLKIQPAELGDSAVYLCASSYTRTVRDRYTDTQYFGPGTRLTVL.